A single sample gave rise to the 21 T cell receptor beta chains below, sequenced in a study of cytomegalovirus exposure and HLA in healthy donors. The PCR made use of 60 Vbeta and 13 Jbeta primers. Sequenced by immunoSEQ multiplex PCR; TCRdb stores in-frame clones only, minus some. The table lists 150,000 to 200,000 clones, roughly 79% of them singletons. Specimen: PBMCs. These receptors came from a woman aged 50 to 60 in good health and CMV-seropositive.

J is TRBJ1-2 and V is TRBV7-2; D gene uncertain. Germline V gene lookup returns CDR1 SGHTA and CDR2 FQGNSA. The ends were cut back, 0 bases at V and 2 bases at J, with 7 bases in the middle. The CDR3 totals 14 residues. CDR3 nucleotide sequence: TGTGCCAGCAGCTTAGCAGTACAGAACTATGGCTACACCTTC. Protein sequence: CASSLAVQNYGYTF. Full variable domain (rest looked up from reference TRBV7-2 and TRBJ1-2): GAGVSQSPSNKVTEKGKDVELRCDPISGHTALYWYRQSLGQGLEFLIYFQGNSAPDKSGLPSDRFSAERTGGSVSTLTIQRTQQEDSAVYLCASSLAVQNYGYTFGSGTRLTVV.

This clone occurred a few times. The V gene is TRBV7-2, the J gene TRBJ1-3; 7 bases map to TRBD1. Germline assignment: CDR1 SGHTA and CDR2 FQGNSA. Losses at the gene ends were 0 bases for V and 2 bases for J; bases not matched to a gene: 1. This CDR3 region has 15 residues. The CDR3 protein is CASSLAGTAGNTIYF. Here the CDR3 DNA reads TGTGCCAGCAGCTTAGCGGGGACAGCTGGAAACACCATATATTTT.

CDR3 DNA sequence: TGCGCCAGCAGCCAGGGGACTAGCGGGAGCTCCTACAATGAGCAGTTCTTC. It yields the protein CASSQGTSGSSYNEQFF. This rearrangement joins TRBV4-1 to TRBJ2-1, with TRBD2 identical over 14 bases. This CDR3 region has 17 residues. J gave up 0 bases and V 3 bases, and 1 base lay outside the gene matches. Germline CDR1 reads MGHRA; CDR2 reads YSYEKL.

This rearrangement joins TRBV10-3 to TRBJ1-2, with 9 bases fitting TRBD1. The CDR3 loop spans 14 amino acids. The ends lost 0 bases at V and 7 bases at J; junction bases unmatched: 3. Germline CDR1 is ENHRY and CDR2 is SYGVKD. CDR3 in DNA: TGTGCCATCAGTGAGTCGGTACAGGGGGCTGGCTACACCTTC. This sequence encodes CAISESVQGAGYTF.

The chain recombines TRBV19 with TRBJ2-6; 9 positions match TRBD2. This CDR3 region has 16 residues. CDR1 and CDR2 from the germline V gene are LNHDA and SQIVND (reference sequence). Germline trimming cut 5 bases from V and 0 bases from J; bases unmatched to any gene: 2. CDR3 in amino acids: CASSASGISGANVLTF. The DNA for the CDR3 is TGTGCCAGTAGTGCTAGCGGGATCTCTGGGGCCAACGTCCTGACTTTC.

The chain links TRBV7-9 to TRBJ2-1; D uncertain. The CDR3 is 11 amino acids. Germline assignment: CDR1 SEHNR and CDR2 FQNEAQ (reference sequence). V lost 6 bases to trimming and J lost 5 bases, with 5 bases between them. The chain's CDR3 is CASRQDNEQFF. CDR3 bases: TGTGCCAGCAGGCAGGACAATGAGCAGTTCTTC.

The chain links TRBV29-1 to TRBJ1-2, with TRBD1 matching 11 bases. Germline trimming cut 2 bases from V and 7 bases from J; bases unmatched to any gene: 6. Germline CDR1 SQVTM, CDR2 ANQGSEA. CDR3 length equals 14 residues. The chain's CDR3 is CSVEIGQGAGGYTF. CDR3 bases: TGCAGCGTTGAAATCGGACAGGGGGCCGGTGGCTACACCTTC. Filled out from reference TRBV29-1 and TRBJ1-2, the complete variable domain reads SAVISQKPSRDICQRGTSLTIQCQVDSQVTMMFWYRQQPGQSLTLIATANQGSEATYESGFVIDKFPISRPNLTFSTLTVSNMSPEDSSIYLCSVEIGQGAGGYTFGSGTRLTVV.

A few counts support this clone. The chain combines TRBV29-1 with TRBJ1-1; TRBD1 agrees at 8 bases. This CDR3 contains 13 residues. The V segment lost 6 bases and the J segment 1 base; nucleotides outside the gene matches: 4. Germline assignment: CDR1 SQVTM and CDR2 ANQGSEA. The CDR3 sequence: CSVPGQANTEAFF. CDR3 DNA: TGCAGCGTACCGGGACAGGCGAACACTGAAGCTTTCTTT.

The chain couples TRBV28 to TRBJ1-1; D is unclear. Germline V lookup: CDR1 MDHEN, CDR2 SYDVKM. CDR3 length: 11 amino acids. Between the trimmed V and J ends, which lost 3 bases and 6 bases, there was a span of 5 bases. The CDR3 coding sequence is TGTGCCAGCAGTTTCAGATCTGAAGCTTTCTTT. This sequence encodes CASSFRSEAFF.

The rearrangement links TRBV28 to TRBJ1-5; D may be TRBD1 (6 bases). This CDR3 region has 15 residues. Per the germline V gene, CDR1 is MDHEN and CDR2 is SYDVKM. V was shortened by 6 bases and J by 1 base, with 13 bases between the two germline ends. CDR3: CASSHVQGSNQPQHF. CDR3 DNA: TGTGCCAGCAGCCACGTTCAGGGGAGCAATCAGCCCCAGCATTTT.

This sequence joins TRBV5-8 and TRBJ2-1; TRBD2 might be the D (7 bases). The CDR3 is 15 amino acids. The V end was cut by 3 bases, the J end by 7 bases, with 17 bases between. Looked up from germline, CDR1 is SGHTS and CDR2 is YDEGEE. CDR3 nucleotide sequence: TGTGCCAGCAGCTGGGACTACAGGGTTGGTAATGAGCAGTTCTTC. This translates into CASSWDYRVGNEQFF. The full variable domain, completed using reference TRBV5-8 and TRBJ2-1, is EAGVTQSPTHLIKTRGQQATLRCSPISGHTSVYWYQQALGLGLQFLLWYDEGEERNRGNFPPRFSGRQFPNYSSELNVNALELEDSALYLCASSWDYRVGNEQFFGPGTRLTVL.

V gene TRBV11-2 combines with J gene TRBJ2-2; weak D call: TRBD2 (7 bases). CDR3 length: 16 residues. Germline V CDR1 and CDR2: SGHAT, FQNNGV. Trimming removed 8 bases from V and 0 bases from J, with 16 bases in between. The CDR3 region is CASVAGAYTNTGELFF. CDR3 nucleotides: TGTGCCAGCGTCGCGGGGGCCTACACGAACACCGGGGAGCTGTTTTTT.

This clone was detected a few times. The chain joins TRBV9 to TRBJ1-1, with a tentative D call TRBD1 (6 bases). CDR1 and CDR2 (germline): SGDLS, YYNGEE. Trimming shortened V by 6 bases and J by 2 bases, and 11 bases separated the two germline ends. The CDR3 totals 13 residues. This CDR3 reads CASNRDPNTEAFF. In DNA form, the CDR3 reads TGTGCCAGCAACAGGGATCCTAACACTGAAGCTTTCTTT. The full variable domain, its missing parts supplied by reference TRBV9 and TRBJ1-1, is DSGVTQTPKHLITATGQRVTLRCSPRSGDLSVYWYQQSLDQGLQFLIQYYNGEERAKGNILERFSAQQFPDLHSELNLSSLELGDSALYFCASNRDPNTEAFFGQGTRLTVV.

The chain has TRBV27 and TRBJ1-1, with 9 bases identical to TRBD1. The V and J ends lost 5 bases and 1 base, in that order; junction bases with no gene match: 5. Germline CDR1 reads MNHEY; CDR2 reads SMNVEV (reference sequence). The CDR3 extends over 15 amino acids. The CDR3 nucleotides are TGTGCCAGCAGTCCATTGGACAGGGGGAACACTGAAGCTTTCTTT. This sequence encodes CASSPLDRGNTEAFF.

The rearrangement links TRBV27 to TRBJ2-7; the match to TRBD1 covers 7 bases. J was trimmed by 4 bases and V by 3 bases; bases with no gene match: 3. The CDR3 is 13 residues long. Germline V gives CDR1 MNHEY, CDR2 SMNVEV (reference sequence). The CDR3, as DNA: TGTGCCAGCAGTTTGGGACAGTCTTACGAGCAGTACTTC. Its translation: CASSLGQSYEQYF.

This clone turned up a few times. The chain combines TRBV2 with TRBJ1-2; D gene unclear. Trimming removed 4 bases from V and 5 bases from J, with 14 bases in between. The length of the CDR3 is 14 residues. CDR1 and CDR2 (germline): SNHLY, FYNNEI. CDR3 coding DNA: TGTGCCAGCAGTGGAGGCATGGCTGCTTATGGCTACACCTTC. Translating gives CASSGGMAAYGYTF.

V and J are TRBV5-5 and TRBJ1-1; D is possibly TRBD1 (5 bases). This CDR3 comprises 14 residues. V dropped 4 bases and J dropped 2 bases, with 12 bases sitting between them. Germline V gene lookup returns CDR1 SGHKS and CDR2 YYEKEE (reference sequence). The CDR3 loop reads CASSRTLRNTEAFF. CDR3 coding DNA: TGTGCCAGCAGCCGGACATTAAGAAACACTGAAGCTTTCTTT.

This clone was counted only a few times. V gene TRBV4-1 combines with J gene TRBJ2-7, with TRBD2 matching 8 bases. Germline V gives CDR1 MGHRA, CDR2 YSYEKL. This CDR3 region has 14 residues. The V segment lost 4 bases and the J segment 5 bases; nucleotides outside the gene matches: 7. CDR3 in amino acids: CASSPPGGADEQYF. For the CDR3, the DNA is TGCGCCAGCAGCCCCCCCGGGGGGGCTGACGAGCAGTACTTC.

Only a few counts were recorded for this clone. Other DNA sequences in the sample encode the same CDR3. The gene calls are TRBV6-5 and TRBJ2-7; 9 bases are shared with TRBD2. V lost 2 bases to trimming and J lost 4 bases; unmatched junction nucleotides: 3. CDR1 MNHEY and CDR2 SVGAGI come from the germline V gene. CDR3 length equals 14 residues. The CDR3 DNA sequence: TGTGCCAGCAGTTACGGCCTAGCGGGGTACGAGCAGTACTTC. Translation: CASSYGLAGYEQYF.

CDR3 sequence: CASSLSGLLETQYF. CDR3 coding DNA: TGTGCCAGCAGCTTATCGGGGTTGTTAGAGACCCAGTACTTC. V and J are TRBV7-9 and TRBJ2-5, with D possibly being TRBD2 (5 bases). CDR3 length: 14 residues. V was shortened by 2 bases and J by 4 bases, with 11 bases between the two germline ends. Germline CDR1 reads SEHNR; CDR2 reads FQNEAQ (reference sequence). Complete variable domain (other parts from reference TRBV7-9 and TRBJ2-5): DTGVSQNPRHKITKRGQNVTFRCDPISEHNRLYWYRQTLGQGPEFLTYFQNEAQLEKSRLLSDRFSAERPKGSFSTLEIQRTEQGDSAMYLCASSLSGLLETQYFGPGTRLLVL.

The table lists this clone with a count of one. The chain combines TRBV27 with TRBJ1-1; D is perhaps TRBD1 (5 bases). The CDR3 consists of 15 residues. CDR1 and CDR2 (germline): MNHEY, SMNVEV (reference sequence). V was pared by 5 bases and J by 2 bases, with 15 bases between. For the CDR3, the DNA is TGTGCCAGCAGTCTATTCGGGGGGGGAAACACTGAAGCTTTCTTT. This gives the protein CASSLFGGGNTEAFF.